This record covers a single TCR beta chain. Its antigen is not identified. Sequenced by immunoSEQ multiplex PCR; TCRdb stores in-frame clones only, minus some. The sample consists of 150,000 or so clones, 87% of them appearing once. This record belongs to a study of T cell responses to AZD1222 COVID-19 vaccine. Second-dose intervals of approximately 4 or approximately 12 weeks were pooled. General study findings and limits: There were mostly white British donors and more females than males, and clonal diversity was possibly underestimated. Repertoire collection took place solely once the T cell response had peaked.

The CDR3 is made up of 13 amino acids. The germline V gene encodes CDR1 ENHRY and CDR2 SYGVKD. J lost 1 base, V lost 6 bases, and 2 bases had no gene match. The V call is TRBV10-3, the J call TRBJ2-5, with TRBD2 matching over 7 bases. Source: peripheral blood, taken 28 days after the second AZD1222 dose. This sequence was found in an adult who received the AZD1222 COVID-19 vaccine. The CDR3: CAISGGSQETQYF. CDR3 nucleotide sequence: TGTGCCATCAGCGGGGGGAGCCAAGAGACCCAGTACTTC.